This entry is about one T cell receptor beta chain. This record belongs to a study of blood T cells in healthy people across ages. Study-wide context: In model experiments, template switching was able to capture about one barcoded beta molecule for every two T cells that were present.

Primers used in a second PCR of roughly 6 to 12 cycles were a sample-barcoded 5' primer and a J-beta primer mix. TCRdb redid the calling of the 5' RACE reads with MiXCR, one entry per CDR3 protein. This sample has roughly 1.9 million distinct CDR3 sequences; approximately 40% occur once, and the top ten carry roughly 23%. Healthy individuals of Caucasian origin from Russia, aged about 6 to 90, served as donors. Each of the donors had approximately 10 milliliters of peripheral blood drawn into EDTA-treated Vacutainer tubes. Total RNA was extracted at no less than 6 micrograms per sample. The CDR3 sequence is 15 residues long. The germline gives CDR1 DFQATT, CDR2 SNEGSKA (reference sequence). Trimming took off 5 bases at V and 1 base at J, with 18 bases between the two ends.

The receptor's source is a human donor in good health. The specimen was blood. The rearrangement joins TRBV20-1 to TRBJ2-7; D may be TRBD1 or TRBD2 (5 bases each). CDR3 coding DNA: TGCAGTGCTTCAACGGGGCAGTCGCTATCCTACGAGCAGTACTTC. Encoded protein: CSASTGQSLSYEQYF.